A single sample gave rise to the 28 T cell receptor beta chains below, sequenced in a study of immune heterogeneity within non-small cell lung tumors. Bulk tumor genomic DNA (approximately 600 ng per sample) served as template. Several widely spaced biopsies per primary tumor were taken during surgery. Samples came from untreated patients having curative surgery for newly diagnosed non-small cell lung cancer. TCR beta CDR3 was amplified by multiplex PCR using 32 V and 13 J primers. TCRdb called the multiplex PCR reads again in MiXCR, with one record for every CDR3 protein. Of some 13,000 distinct CDR3 sequences detected, 20% to 25% appear once; the ten largest clones hold 13%. The sequenced material came from lung tumor tissue. Every receptor here comes from a man aged 45 to 65 with non-small cell lung cancer.

Note on this clonotype: This sequence may be a read error, since a much larger clone differs from it by one base. The chain is built from TRBV10-3 and TRBJ2-7; a possible D gene is TRBD1 (6 bases). Germline V gives CDR1 ENHRY, CDR2 SYGVKD. Trimming left V 9 bases short and J 2 bases short, with 14 bases between. This CDR3 contains 13 residues. As DNA, the CDR3 is TGTGCCATGAGCCTCCGGGACACCTACGAGCAGTACTTC. It codes for CAMSLRDTYEQYF.

This chain links TRBV9 with TRBJ1-6; maybe TRBD1 (5 bases). The germline V gene has CDR1 SGDLS and CDR2 YYNGEE. The V and J ends lost 0 bases and 7 bases respectively, with 8 bases between them. The CDR3 extends over 14 amino acids. CDR3 region: CASSVDGGNSPLHF. The CDR3 DNA reads TGTGCCAGCAGCGTAGACGGGGGGAATTCACCCCTCCACTTT.

This clonotype has at least ten counts. The chain employs TRBV7-8 and TRBJ2-1; 7 bases align to TRBD1. The length of the CDR3 is 21 residues. Losses at the gene ends were 3 bases for V and 0 bases for J; bases not matched to a gene: 20. The germline V gene encodes CDR1 SGHVS and CDR2 FQNEAQ. The CDR3 spells CASSFLRLLRIRDSSYNEQFF. In DNA, the CDR3 is TGTGCCAGCAGCTTCCTCAGGCTTCTCAGGATCCGGGACAGCTCCTACAATGAGCAGTTCTTC.

Comments on this clonotype: An end of the junction differs from the germline gene, which may be a read error. The V and J genes are TRBV6-2 or TRBV6-3 and TRBJ2-1; 8 nucleotides match TRBD2. Germline V CDR1 and CDR2: MNHEY, SVGEGT. This CDR3 region has 13 residues. The CDR3 spells CASSVGGAREQSF. CDR3 DNA sequence: TGTGCCAGCAGTGTCGGGGGGGCACGGGAGCAGTCCTTC.

This clonotype is medium-sized (0.01 to 0.1%) in the sample. The rearrangement uses TRBV12-3 or TRBV12-4 and TRBJ1-1; tentative D call: TRBD1 (6 bases). V was clipped by 4 bases and J by 0 bases, with 9 bases between them. This CDR3 region has 14 residues. Here the CDR3 DNA reads TGTGCCAGCAGTTCGCGGACAGTGAACACTGAAGCTTTCTTT. This codes for CASSSRTVNTEAFF.

With respect to this clonotype: Since a much larger clone is just one base distant, this may be a read error. V and J are TRBV15 and TRBJ2-7; D ambiguous. Germline V gene data show CDR1 as LNHNV and CDR2 as YYDKDF (reference sequence). V lost 4 bases and J 6 bases, leaving 13 bases between the germline ends. The CDR3 consists of 13 residues. The chain's CDR3 is CATSNRRLGEQYF. CDR3 sequence (DNA): TGTGCCACCAGCAACCGGCGGCTGGGCGAGCAGTACTTC.

By proportion, this clonotype is medium-sized. V is TRBV6-1 and J is TRBJ2-7; D remains ambiguous. Germline CDR1 reads MNHNS; CDR2 reads SASEGT. The CDR3 contains 13 residues. V was trimmed by 2 bases and J by 5 bases, leaving 10 bases between them. Here the CDR3 DNA reads TGTGCCAGCAGTGAACAACGAGGAAACGAGCAGTACTTC. This sequence encodes CASSEQRGNEQYF.

This clonotype was seen ten or more times. The rearrangement uses TRBV6-1 and TRBJ2-1, with D possibly being TRBD1 or TRBD2 (5 bases each). The CDR3 length is 14 residues. V shed 6 bases and J shed 9 bases, with 18 bases lying between them. Germline loops: CDR1 MNHNS, CDR2 SASEGT. As DNA, the CDR3 is TGTGCCAGCAGCCCCGGTTTGAGGGGCGCTGAGCAGTTCTTC. Residues: CASSPGLRGAEQFF.

As regards this clonotype: A much larger clone differs by one base, so this may be a read error. The gene calls are TRBV20-1 and TRBJ2-3; D gene ambiguous. Trimming shortened V by 0 bases and J by 1 base, and 8 bases separated the two germline ends. Per the germline V gene, CDR1 is DFQATT and CDR2 is SNEGSKA (reference sequence). This CDR3 spans 14 amino acids. CDR3 protein: CSAREASCTDTQYF. The CDR3 coding sequence is TGCAGTGCTAGAGAAGCCTCCTGCACAGATACGCAGTATTTT.

This chain uses TRBV11-2 with TRBJ1-1; D is unclear. Germline V gene lookup returns CDR1 SGHAT and CDR2 FQNNGV. The CDR3 sequence is 14 residues long. Between the trimmed V and J ends, which lost 8 bases and 4 bases, there was a span of 17 bases. The CDR3 DNA reads as TGTGCCAGCCAAGACTGGGTCCGGGTCACTGAAGCTTTCTTT. Translation: CASQDWVRVTEAFF.

The sample holds one count of this clonotype. A much larger clone lies a single base off, so this may be a read error. The chain carries TRBV25-1 and TRBJ1-3; tentative D call: TRBD1 (6 bases). Germline CDR1 reads MGHDK; CDR2 reads SYGVNS. This CDR3 comprises 15 residues. CDR3 residues: CASSKTGKSGNAIYF. CDR3 bases: TGTGCCAGCAGTAAAACAGGGAAGAGTGGAAACGCCATATATTTT.

Comments on this clonotype: A clone one base away is much larger, so this may be a read error. J is TRBJ2-1 and V is TRBV7-8; D remains unclear. CDR1 is SGHVS and CDR2 is FQNEAQ in the germline V gene. V lost 2 bases and J lost 6, with 8 bases in between. The CDR3 is made up of 13 amino acids. The CDR3 coding sequence is TGTGCCAGCAGCTTAAGCGCCGTCAATGAGCAGTTCTTC. It encodes CASSLSAVNEQFF.

This clonotype was detected many times. The rearrangement uses TRBV3-1 and TRBJ2-5, with D unresolved. The CDR3 runs 16 residues. Per the germline V gene, CDR1 is LGHDT and CDR2 is YNNKEL (reference sequence). V was trimmed by 0 bases and J by 7 bases, leaving 18 bases between them. The CDR3 loop reads CASSQDPVATRGTQYF. The CDR3, as DNA: TGTGCCAGCAGCCAAGACCCAGTGGCTACCCGCGGGACCCAGTACTTC.

V gene TRBV9 combines with J gene TRBJ2-1; 8 bases are shared with TRBD1. Looked up from germline, CDR1 is SGDLS and CDR2 is YYNGEE. V lost 2 bases and J lost 8; bases outside the gene matches: 12. The CDR3 is made up of 16 amino acids. CDR3 coding DNA: TGTGCCAGCAGCGTCCACTCTAGACCGACAGGGGATGAGCAGTTCTTC. This gives the protein CASSVHSRPTGDEQFF.

This clonotype was observed at least ten times. The chain couples TRBV10-2 to TRBJ2-1, with D perhaps TRBD1 (6 bases). Trimming removed 3 bases at V and 12 bases at J, with 9 bases between. This CDR3 contains 11 residues. The germline CDR1 and CDR2 sequences are WSHSY and SAAADI. The CDR3 DNA is TGCGCCAGCAGTGATACCAGGGGGCAGTTCTTC. Encoded protein: CASSDTRGQFF.

In this sample, this clonotype turned up many times. The J gene is TRBJ1-2, the V gene TRBV3-1; 9 positions match TRBD1. The V gene's germline CDR1 is LGHDT and CDR2 YNNKEL (reference sequence). The CDR3 covers 14 residues. V lost 4 bases and J lost 7; bases outside the gene matches: 7. DNA for the CDR3: TGTGCCAGCAGCCCGAGGACAGGGGAGGTTGGCTACACCTTC. This encodes CASSPRTGEVGYTF. Drawing the rest from reference TRBV3-1 and TRBJ1-2, the complete variable domain is DTAVSQTPKYLVTQMGNDKSIKCEQNLGHDTMYWYKQDSKKFLKIMFSYNNKELIINETVPNRFSPKSPDKAHLNLHINSLELGDSAVYFCASSPRTGEVGYTFGSGTRLTVV.

V and J are TRBV7-2 and TRBJ1-1; maybe TRBD1 (6 bases). The CDR3 has 15 residues. Germline V lookup: CDR1 SGHTA, CDR2 FQGNSA. The V gene lost 0 bases and the J gene lost 7 bases, with 15 bases spanning the gap. DNA of the CDR3: TGTGCCAGCAGCTTAGCGGCGACGGGGGCTGGTGAAGCTTTCTTT. Encoded protein: CASSLAATGAGEAFF.

V gene TRBV5-1 combines with J gene TRBJ2-1, with 10 nucleotides matching TRBD2. From germline, CDR1 is SGHRS and CDR2 YFSETQ. The CDR3 consists of 17 residues. V shed 3 bases, J shed 3 bases, and the junction held 9 bases outside the gene matches. This CDR3 reads CASSSSSGGNLYNEQFF. The CDR3 DNA reads as TGCGCCAGCAGCTCGTCTAGCGGGGGAAACCTCTACAATGAGCAGTTCTTC.

This clonotype was counted at least ten times. V is TRBV5-5 and J is TRBJ2-1; D remains unclear. The CDR3 spans 12 residues. Germline V gene data show CDR1 as SGHKS and CDR2 as YYEKEE (reference sequence). The V end was cut by 1 base, the J end by 7 bases, with 6 bases between. For the CDR3, the DNA is TGTGCCAGCAGCTTGTGGGTTAATGAGCAGTTCTTC. It yields the protein CASSLWVNEQFF.

This clonotype was seen many times. This CDR3 is CSVEGGNTGELFF. CDR3 coding DNA: TGCAGCGTTGAGGGGGGGAACACCGGGGAGCTGTTTTTT. This chain uses TRBV29-1 with TRBJ2-2; weak D call: TRBD2 (6 bases). The V end was cut by 3 bases, the J end by 1 base, with 6 bases between. Looked up from germline, CDR1 is SQVTM and CDR2 is ANQGSEA. This CDR3 is 13 amino acids long.

There are many counts of this clonotype. The CDR3: CASTTGFRNQPQHF. CDR3 DNA sequence: TGTGCCAGCACTACAGGGTTTAGAAATCAGCCCCAGCATTTT. The J gene is TRBJ1-5, the V gene TRBV6-2 or TRBV6-3; TRBD1 might be the D (6 bases). The CDR3 extends over 14 amino acids. Germline-derived CDR1 and CDR2 are MNHEY and SVGEGT. Trimming shortened V by 7 bases and J by 4 bases, and 14 bases separated the two germline ends.

This clonotype was seen a few times. This rearrangement joins TRBV7-7 to TRBJ2-5; a possible D gene is TRBD1 (6 bases). Trimming shortened V by 5 bases and J by 2 bases, and 9 bases separated the two germline ends. The CDR3 extends over 13 amino acids. The V gene's germline CDR1 is SSHAT and CDR2 FNYEAQ (reference sequence). CDR3 region: CASSDRPQETQYF. The CDR3 DNA reads TGTGCCAGCAGCGACAGGCCGCAAGAGACCCAGTACTTC.

At least ten counts were recorded for this clonotype. The chain recombines TRBV29-1 with TRBJ1-4, with D possibly TRBD1 on 5 matching bases. The germline CDR1 and CDR2 sequences are SQVTM and ANQGSEA. The V and J ends lost 7 bases and 7 bases respectively, with 16 bases between them. The CDR3 spans 13 residues. CDR3 bases: TGCAGCGCCCGTGGGGACGGAGGTGAAAAACTGTTTTTT. Translated: CSARGDGGEKLFF.

This clonotype was observed at least ten times. J is TRBJ2-7 and V is TRBV20-1, with D unclear. Germline CDR1 is DFQATT and CDR2 is SNEGSKA (reference sequence). Deletions cut 1 base from V and 0 bases from J, with 4 bases between. The CDR3 runs to 12 residues. The CDR3 nucleotides read TGCAGTGCTAGAGGCTACTCCTACGAGCAGTACTTC. Its protein is CSARGYSYEQYF.

A few counts support this clonotype. This may arise from a read error, as a much more abundant clone is one base away. The genes are TRBV6-1 and TRBJ1-4; D is uncertain. Germline lookup yields CDR1 MNHNS and CDR2 SASEGT. This CDR3 has 15 amino acids. V was shortened by 2 bases and J by 5 bases, with 12 bases between the two germline ends. Here the CDR3 reads CASSESAGGNEKLFF. In DNA form, the CDR3 reads TGTGCCAGCAGTGAATCAGCCGGAGGCAATGAAAAACTGTTTTTT.

This clonotype was recorded a few times. The rearrangement joins TRBV5-5 to TRBJ2-3, with TRBD2 matching 8 bases. The CDR3 length is 14 residues. With V trimmed by 1 base and J by 9 bases, 7 bases remained unmatched. CDR1 is SGHKS, CDR2 YYEKEE, per germline (reference sequence). CDR3 protein: CASSLRMREDTQYF. For the CDR3, the DNA is TGTGCCAGCAGCTTGAGGATGCGGGAGGACACGCAGTATTTT.

On this clonotype itself: A junction end diverges from the germline sequence, so it may reflect a read error. This chain connects TRBV19 to TRBJ1-5; D is unresolved. Germline V gene data show CDR1 as LNHDA and CDR2 as SQIVND (reference sequence). The CDR3 has 15 residues. The CDR3 DNA sequence: TGTGCCAGTAGTATAGGTTTTGATAGCAATAAGCCCCAGCATTTT. Its protein is CASSIGFDSNKPQHF.

This clonotype is medium-sized (0.01 to 0.1%) by share. This chain uses TRBV28 with TRBJ1-2; TRBD1 matches at 10 bases. This CDR3 has 16 residues. Germline V gives CDR1 MDHEN, CDR2 SYDVKM. V lost 5 bases to trimming and J lost 5 bases; unmatched junction nucleotides: 11. CDR3 protein: CASSPLDRGPPYGYTF. CDR3 coding DNA: TGTGCCAGCAGTCCTCTCGACAGGGGGCCCCCTTATGGCTACACCTTC.